Shown below are 21 T cell receptor beta chains from a single sample sequenced in a study of cytomegalovirus exposure and HLA in healthy donors. Profiled with immunoSEQ multiplex PCR; TCRdb holds only in-frame clones, not every one. The table records 65,000 to 75,000 clones, 80% to 95% of them present only once. The specimen sequenced was PBMCs. These receptors all come from a man younger than 35 in good health and CMV-seropositive.

The chain joins TRBV28 to TRBJ1-2, with 7 bases lining up with TRBD1. Germline V lookup: CDR1 MDHEN, CDR2 SYDVKM. The length of the CDR3 is 12 residues. Trimming removed 3 bases from V and 6 bases from J; junction bases left unmatched: 1. The CDR3 loop is CASSFDRDGYTF. CDR3 nucleotide sequence: TGTGCCAGCAGTTTCGACAGGGATGGCTACACCTTC.

This chain connects TRBV10-2 to TRBJ2-1, with no clear D. V gave up 2 bases and J gave up 0 bases, with 11 bases separating them. The CDR3 has 16 amino acids. CDR1 and CDR2 from the germline V gene are WSHSY and SAAADI. CDR3 region: CASSEIPLASYNEQFF. The CDR3 DNA follows: TGCGCCAGCAGTGAGATACCATTAGCCTCCTACAATGAGCAGTTCTTC.

The chain uses TRBV6-5 and TRBJ2-7; weak D call: TRBD1 (6 bases). The germline V gene has CDR1 MNHEY and CDR2 SVGAGI. CDR3 length equals 14 residues. V lost 7 bases and J lost 2, with 15 bases in between. This chain's CDR3 is CASKPDSLPYEQYF. The CDR3 nucleotides are TGTGCCAGCAAGCCGGACAGTCTGCCCTACGAGCAGTACTTC.

The chain recombines TRBV30 with TRBJ1-5, with 12 bases lining up with TRBD1. The junction had 9 bases not matched to a gene; V was cut back by 3 bases and J by 6 bases. This CDR3 has 16 residues. Germline loops: CDR1 GTSNPN, CDR2 SVGIG (reference sequence). CDR3 sequence reads: CAWRDKGQGAGQPQHF. The CDR3, as DNA: TGTGCCTGGAGGGATAAGGGACAGGGGGCAGGTCAGCCCCAGCATTTT.

This rearrangement joins TRBV6-1 to TRBJ2-7, with 12 bases matching TRBD1. CDR1 is MNHNS and CDR2 is SASEGT in the germline V gene. Losses at the gene ends were 6 bases for V and 5 bases for J; bases not matched to a gene: 5. This CDR3 spans 14 amino acids. The DNA for the CDR3 is TGTGCCAGCAGGGGGACAGGGGGCGTAAACGAGCAGTACTTC. It encodes CASRGTGGVNEQYF.

The chain couples TRBV7-6 to TRBJ2-5, with 8 bases fitting TRBD2. Germline values: CDR1 SGHVS, CDR2 FNYEAQ. V was clipped by 4 bases and J by 0 bases; unmatched bases: 10. The CDR3 has 17 residues. The chain's CDR3 is CASSSRGDSLYQETQYF. For the CDR3, the DNA is TGTGCCAGCAGCTCGCGGGGGGACTCCCTGTACCAAGAGACCCAGTACTTC.

V and J are TRBV16 and TRBJ2-7; 10 positions agree with TRBD1. The germline CDR1 and CDR2 sequences are KGHSY and FQNENV. This CDR3 comprises 15 residues. The J segment lost 3 bases and the V segment lost 3 bases, leaving 5 bases of the junction unmatched. CDR3 sequence (DNA): TGTGCCAGCAGCCATTCCGGGACAGGGGACTACGAGCAGTACTTC. This translates into CASSHSGTGDYEQYF.

This chain joins TRBV7-2 and TRBJ1-2; 7 bases match TRBD1. Looked up from germline, CDR1 is SGHTA and CDR2 is FQGNSA. Trimming removed 5 bases from V and 7 bases from J; junction bases left unmatched: 7. This CDR3 comprises 13 residues. CDR3 protein: CASSPNTGAGYTF. CDR3 nucleotide sequence: TGTGCCAGCAGCCCCAACACAGGGGCTGGCTACACCTTC.

The V and J genes are TRBV28 and TRBJ2-1; the D gene is possibly TRBD2 (6 bases). V was trimmed by 6 bases and J by 4 bases, leaving 22 bases between them. The CDR3 totals 17 residues. Germline V gives CDR1 MDHEN, CDR2 SYDVKM. CDR3: CASRPPGDGGAYNEQFF. CDR3 sequence (DNA): TGTGCCAGCAGACCCCCCGGGGACGGCGGGGCTTACAATGAGCAGTTCTTC.

The chain employs TRBV30 and TRBJ2-7; D gene uncertain. V lost 1 base and J lost 4, with 5 bases in between. In germline, CDR1 is GTSNPN, CDR2 SVGIG (reference sequence). The CDR3 sequence is 11 residues long. CDR3 nucleotide sequence: TGTGCCTGGAGTGCCCCTTACGAGCAGTACTTC. Translated: CAWSAPYEQYF.

The chain carries TRBV7-9 and TRBJ2-2; perhaps TRBD2 as D (6 bases). The CDR3 has 15 amino acids. CDR1 and CDR2 from the germline V gene are SEHNR and FQNEAQ (reference sequence). Trimming pared 5 bases from V and 6 bases from J, leaving 16 bases between. The CDR3 protein is CASSPRLVGPGELFF. The CDR3 nucleotides read TGTGCCAGCAGCCCCCGACTAGTGGGTCCCGGGGAGCTGTTTTTT.

The table lists this clone with a few counts. The chain links TRBV7-9 to TRBJ2-1, with 13 bases that match TRBD2. The CDR3 is 17 amino acids. Germline values: CDR1 SEHNR, CDR2 FQNEAQ (reference sequence). With 4 bases clipped from V and 10 bases from J, the junction kept 13 bases outside the gene matches. The CDR3 loop reads CASSSSTGTSGAKEQFF. CDR3 nucleotides: TGTGCCAGCAGCTCAAGTACCGGGACTAGCGGGGCGAAGGAGCAGTTCTTC.

V is TRBV27 and J is TRBJ2-7; perhaps TRBD2 as D (6 bases). Germline CDR1 reads MNHEY; CDR2 reads SMNVEV (reference sequence). Trimming took off 7 bases at V and 3 bases at J, with 16 bases between the two ends. The CDR3 extends over 14 amino acids. This CDR3 is CASKSPGGGYEQYF. The CDR3 region has the DNA TGTGCCAGCAAATCACCCGGGGGAGGCTACGAGCAGTACTTC.

The V gene is TRBV10-3, the J gene TRBJ2-2, with 12 bases aligning to TRBD2. The CDR3 runs to 15 residues. Germline V gives CDR1 ENHRY, CDR2 SYGVKD. After removal of 3 bases from V and 4 bases from J, the junction contained 0 bases not matched to a gene. CDR3 amino acids: CAISELAGGTGELFF. The CDR3 DNA sequence: TGTGCCATCAGTGAACTAGCGGGAGGCACCGGGGAGCTGTTTTTT.

The CDR3 region has the DNA TGTGCCAGCAGCCAAGACGGAGCGGCTAGCACAGATACGCAGTATTTT. It codes for CASSQDGAASTDTQYF. The V and J genes are TRBV4-2 and TRBJ2-3, with D possibly being TRBD2 (5 bases). The V and J ends lost 0 bases and 0 bases respectively, with 10 bases between them. Per the germline V gene, CDR1 is LGHNA and CDR2 is YNFKEQ. CDR3 size: 16 residues.

In its sample, this clone was seen once. V is TRBV5-1 and J is TRBJ1-2, with D possibly being TRBD1 (5 bases). Germline CDR1 SGHRS, CDR2 YFSETQ. With 0 bases removed from V and 2 bases from J, the gap between germline ends came to 8 bases. The CDR3 loop spans 14 amino acids. The CDR3 reads CASSLEPGNYGYTF. CDR3 nucleotide sequence: TGCGCCAGCAGCTTGGAGCCAGGGAACTATGGCTACACCTTC.

Written as DNA, the CDR3 is TGTGCCAGCAGCTTAAGTGGGACAGGTACCCACGAGCAGTACTTC. This translates into CASSLSGTGTHEQYF. The rearrangement links TRBV7-2 to TRBJ2-7; 8 bases are a match to TRBD1. Germline V gives CDR1 SGHTA, CDR2 FQGNSA. This CDR3 comprises 15 residues. V lost 2 bases to trimming and J lost 5 bases; unmatched junction nucleotides: 8.

The chain links TRBV5-5 to TRBJ1-5; D gene unclear. CDR3 length equals 14 residues. In germline, CDR1 is SGHKS, CDR2 YYEKEE (reference sequence). The V end was cut by 4 bases, the J end by 4 bases, with 12 bases between. In DNA, the CDR3 is TGTGCCAGCAGCCCGGGAGGGAGTAATCAGCCCCAGCATTTT. Translation gives CASSPGGSNQPQHF.

The genes are TRBV11-2 and TRBJ2-1; TRBD2 matches 8 bases. Germline values: CDR1 SGHAT, CDR2 FQNNGV. The CDR3 totals 15 residues. J was trimmed by 6 bases and V by 1 base; bases with no gene match: 5. The CDR3: CASSLAGGKGNEQFF. In DNA, the CDR3 is TGTGCCAGCAGCTTAGCGGGAGGGAAAGGCAATGAGCAGTTCTTC. Filled out from reference TRBV11-2 and TRBJ2-1, the complete variable domain reads EAGVAQSPRYKIIEKRQSVAFWCNPISGHATLYWYQQILGQGPKLLIQFQNNGVVDDSQLPKDRFSAERLKGVDSTLKIQPAKLEDSAVYLCASSLAGGKGNEQFFGPGTRLTVL.

This clone was observed once. The J gene is TRBJ2-2, the V gene TRBV10-2; D is ambiguous. V lost 6 bases, J lost 6 bases, and 11 bases lay in between. Germline CDR1 reads WSHSY; CDR2 reads SAAADI. CDR3 length: 13 residues. DNA of the CDR3: TGCGCCAGCAGGGAGAAGAGTTCCGGGGAGCTGTTTTTT. Protein: CASREKSSGELFF.

This chain connects TRBV5-4 to TRBJ2-2; D is unresolved. The CDR3 is 15 residues long. Per the germline V gene, CDR1 is SGHNT and CDR2 is YYREEE (reference sequence). V was cut by 0 bases and J by 1 base, with 7 bases left in between. CDR3 loop: CASSLVFQNTGELFF. The CDR3 DNA is TGTGCCAGCAGCTTGGTTTTCCAGAACACCGGGGAGCTGTTTTTT.